The entry below describes one T cell receptor beta chain. Its antigen remains unidentified. The CDR3 is 15 residues long. The germline V gene encodes CDR1 LGHDT and CDR2 YNNKEL (reference sequence). V lost 0 bases to trimming and J lost 1 base, with 9 bases between them. Sample-barcoded 5' priming and a J-beta primer mix drove a second PCR of roughly 6 to 12 cycles. MiXCR, applied by TCRdb to the 5' RACE reads, yields one record per CDR3 protein. The sample includes 780,000 or so distinct CDR3 sequences, about 53% of them seen just once. This sample is drawn from a study of blood T cells in healthy people across ages. Study-wide findings and caveats: Per million T cells, the diversity of TCR beta decreased roughly linearly as age advanced.

The rearrangement links TRBV3-1 to TRBJ1-1; possibly TRBD1 for D (5 bases). Specimen: blood. The TCR originated in an elderly man in good health. CDR3: CASSQDPQENTEAFF. In DNA form, the CDR3 reads TGTGCCAGCAGCCAAGATCCACAGGAGAACACTGAAGCTTTCTTT.